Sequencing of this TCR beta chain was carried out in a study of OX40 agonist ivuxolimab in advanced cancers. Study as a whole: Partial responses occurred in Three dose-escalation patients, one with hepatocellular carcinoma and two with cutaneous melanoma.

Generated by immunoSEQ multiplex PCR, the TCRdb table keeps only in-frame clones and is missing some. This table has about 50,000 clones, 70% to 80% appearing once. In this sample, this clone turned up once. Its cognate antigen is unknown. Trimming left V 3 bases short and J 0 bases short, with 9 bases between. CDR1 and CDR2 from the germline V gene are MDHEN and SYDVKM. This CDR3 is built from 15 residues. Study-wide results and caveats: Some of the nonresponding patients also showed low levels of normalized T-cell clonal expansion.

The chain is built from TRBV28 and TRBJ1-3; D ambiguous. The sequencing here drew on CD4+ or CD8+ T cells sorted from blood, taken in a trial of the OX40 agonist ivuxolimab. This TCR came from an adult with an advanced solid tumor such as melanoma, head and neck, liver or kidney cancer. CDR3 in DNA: TGTGCCAGCAGTTTGAGGACGGTCTCTGGAAACACCATATATTTT. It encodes CASSLRTVSGNTIYF.